Described below is a single TCR beta chain sequence and its context. This clonotype was observed at least ten times. The target of this receptor is not known. Base qualities are missing; no much larger clone stands one base away. The germline V gene (reference sequence) provides CDR1 LNHNV and CDR2 YYDKDF. Including the terminal cysteine and phenylalanine, the CDR3 comprises 15 residues. The retained sequence is limited to the CDR3, 45 bases, with the frame set at the first base. The junction shows trimming of 3 bases on V and 7 bases on J, and the gene matches do not reach 8 bases of it. This sample was included in a study of response to subunit inactivated influenza vaccine (dated by TCRdb to 2017 to 2018). About the study as a whole: Deep quantitative profiling of the T cell receptor repertoire was used in the study to follow responses to a trivalent subunit inactivated influenza vaccine.

Broad study findings and their caveats: It was suggested by the authors that each seasonal influenza vaccination may recruit only a limited number of new T cells.

The library was obtained by RT-PCR. The sequencing machine was an Illumina HiSeq 2500. TCRdb trimmed the raw reads at Q25, called clones with MiXCR and kept productive beta chains. Records with the same CDR3 protein are collapsed into one entry carrying the most frequent genes and DNA. The sample yields about 700,000 distinct CDR3 sequences; 14% were counted once. The top ten clonotypes cover 7.5% to 8% of the sample. The material was PBMCs from blood, obtained 14 days before vaccination. This clonotype originated in a man in his fifties or sixties who received an inactivated influenza vaccine. Donor details come from another sample of the same person, matched by shared clones. Recombination connected TRBV15 to TRBJ2-1; a stretch of 8 junction bases matches TRBD2. Here is the DNA: TGTGCCACCAGCAGGAGGAATAGCGGGGAGAATGAGCAGTTCTTC. Its protein is CATSRRNSGENEQFF. With the rest looked up from the reference TRBV15 and TRBJ2-1 genes rather than sequenced, the full variable domain is DAMVIQNPRYQVTQFGKPVTLSCSQTLNHNVMYWYQQKSSQAPKLLFHYYDKDFNNEADTPDNFQSRRPNTSFCFLDIRSPGLGDTAMYLCATSRRNSGENEQFFGPGTRLTVL.